This T cell receptor beta chain was captured in a study of preoperative IRX-2 immunotherapy in early breast cancer. Stated treatment: preoperative locoregional IRX-2 cytokine immunotherapy. Patients received preoperative, locoregional IRX-2 cytokine immunotherapy in a phase Ib study. CDR1 LNHNV and CDR2 YYDKDF come from the germline V gene (reference sequence). The CDR3 is 17 residues long. The germline V and J ends were trimmed by 3 bases and 0 bases, with 14 bases remaining between them. This clone showed up just a few times. TCRdb keeps only in-frame clones here, not all; method: immunoSEQ multiplex PCR. This sample has about 98,000 clones; roughly 85% occur once, and the top ten carry roughly 1.9%.

This chain uses TRBV15 with TRBJ1-4; D is perhaps TRBD1 (5 bases). This TCR was sampled from a human donor with breast cancer. Sequenced here: tumor tissue, sampled after IRX-2 immunotherapy. The CDR3 sequence: CATSRTVMVTTNEKLFF. The CDR3 region has the DNA TGTGCCACCAGCAGGACAGTTATGGTCACAACTAATGAAAAACTGTTTTTT.